This T cell receptor (beta chain) stems from a study of blood T cell repertoires in COVID-19. At the level of the study: The United States, Italy and Spain were the sources of the acute and convalescent COVID-19 samples. The analysed material was cDNA or gDNA that came from T cells, B-cell-depleted T cells, or PBMCs.

This clone showed up just a few times. Per the study methods: Reference gene primer amplification in the assay estimated nucleated cell counts. Sequencing was performed with immunoSEQ multiplex PCR; in TCRdb, only in-frame clones are kept and a portion is missing. V and J calls and clone size are given by that table; D and trimming were obtained from the DNA. The repertoire consists of just over 95,000 clones, with approximately 80% occurring once and the leading ten covering 3.5% to 5%. Germline V gene sequence: CDR1 SGHNT, CDR2 YYREEE (reference sequence). This CDR3 has 15 amino acids. The V gene lost 0 bases and the J gene lost 0 bases, with 7 bases spanning the gap.

This chain uses TRBV5-4 with TRBJ1-3; D is uncertain. This receptor was identified in a man in his fifties or sixties with acute or convalescent COVID-19. Source material: peripheral blood. CDR3 region: CASSLDPGSGNTIYF. The CDR3 nucleotides are TGTGCCAGCAGCTTGGATCCGGGCTCTGGAAACACCATATATTTT.